This passage covers 5 T cell receptor beta chains from one sample sequenced in a study of beta chain features in type 1 diabetes. Of the isolated RNA, all was reverse transcribed, and so the sequenced material was expressed TCRB transcripts. Data came from immunoSEQ multiplex PCR; TCRdb stores just in-frame clones and leaves some out. The data show approximately 170,000 clones, with about 7.8% seen just once and about 0.9% held by the top ten. These receptors lack a known antigen. Study outcomes and limitations: For Type 1 diabetes patients, all four CD4+ subsets carried TCRB CDR3s that were moderately but significantly shorter.

What was sequenced was central memory CD4+ T cells from blood. The origin of the receptors is a woman aged 35 to 49 with type 1 diabetes.

The rearrangement joins TRBV5-1 to TRBJ2-3; 8 bases match TRBD1. Per the germline V gene, CDR1 is SGHRS and CDR2 is YFSETQ. V dropped 7 bases and J dropped 1; count of bases not matched to a gene: 8. The CDR3 sequence is 15 residues long. The CDR3 loop reads CASRGDRSRTDTQYF. In DNA form, the CDR3 reads TGCGCCAGCCGTGGGGACAGGAGCCGCACAGATACGCAGTATTTT.

Only a few counts were recorded for this clone. The rearrangement uses TRBV14 and TRBJ2-1, with 10 positions matching TRBD2. There are 15 residues in the CDR3. The V segment lost 4 bases and the J segment 2 bases; nucleotides outside the gene matches: 2. In germline, CDR1 is SGHDN, CDR2 FVKESK. The CDR3 bases are TGTGCCAGCAGCCCAACTAGCGGGACCTACAATGAGCAGTTCTTC. This gives the protein CASSPTSGTYNEQFF.

The chain recombines TRBV4-3 with TRBJ1-1; TRBD1 aligns across 8 bases. V trimming: 6 bases; J trimming: 4 bases; junction bases outside the gene matches: 10. There are 15 residues in the CDR3. The germline V gene encodes CDR1 LGHNA and CDR2 YSLEER. The CDR3 is CASSTPGQAFTEAFF. The DNA of the CDR3 is TGCGCCAGCAGTACCCCGGGACAGGCTTTCACTGAAGCTTTCTTT.

This clone has a count of ten or more. The CDR3 is CASSLGGRDNEQFF. The CDR3 nucleotides read TGCGCCAGCAGCTTGGGGGGCAGAGACAATGAGCAGTTCTTC. The rearrangement joins TRBV5-1 to TRBJ2-1, with a weak D call TRBD1 (5 bases). Germline V lookup: CDR1 SGHRS, CDR2 YFSETQ. The CDR3 extends over 14 amino acids. V lost 0 bases to trimming and J lost 5 bases, with 9 bases between them.

Regarding this clone: Germline is not matched at one junction end, which may reflect a read error. The V gene is TRBV6-6, the J gene TRBJ1-2, with D possibly being TRBD1 (5 bases). From germline, CDR1 is MNHNY and CDR2 SVGAGI (reference sequence). The CDR3 runs 13 residues. The CDR3 DNA follows: TGTGCCATCAGTGAGTCCCAGGGATTAGGCTACACCTTC. Translated, it gives CAISESQGLGYTF.